This TCR beta chain was identified during a study of beta chain features in type 1 diabetes. The overall study: All samples combined gave roughly 100,000,000 sorted cells for examination.

Worth noting for this clone: Its antigen remains unknown.

Isolated RNA was reverse transcribed in full, so expressed TCRB transcripts were sequenced. Reads from naive, central memory and regulatory T cell samples averaged approximately 3.7 million. Libraries were prepared by immunoSEQ multiplex PCR; TCRdb keeps only in-frame clonotypes and omits some of them. There are a few hundred thousand clones in the sample; over 8.5% occur only once, and less than 0.65% lies in the top ten. Overall study findings and caveats: Among patients with Type 1 diabetes, TCRB CDR3s were moderately but significantly shorter in every one of the four CD4+ subsets. Among patients, naive, central memory and Treg TCRB repertoires appeared more similar than among healthy donors.

The sequence derives from a man aged 25 to 40 with type 1 diabetes. Sequenced: central memory CD4+ T cells from blood.

The CDR3 loop reads CAISGTPGLVANEQFF. DNA for the CDR3: TGTGCCATCAGTGGGACACCGGGACTAGTGGCCAATGAGCAGTTCTTC. This rearrangement joins TRBV10-3 to TRBJ2-1; 8 bases are shared with TRBD2. The germline V gene has CDR1 ENHRY and CDR2 SYGVKD. CDR3 length: 16 residues. After removal of 4 bases from V and 6 bases from J, the junction contained 11 bases not matched to a gene.